This paragraph reports one T cell receptor (beta chain). What it binds is unknown. Sequencing was performed with immunoSEQ multiplex PCR; in TCRdb, only in-frame clones are kept and a portion is missing. The sample consists of more than 9,500 clones, around 84% of them appearing once. These data are taken from a study of radiotherapy plus CTLA-4 blockade in lung cancer. Study as a whole: Objective responses occurred in 15% to 20% of patients; around 31% had disease control. Points from the study as a whole: Reported findings show early blood T cell clone dynamics, with interferon-beta, best predicted response.

There are 13 residues in the CDR3. Germline loops: CDR1 SGHRS, CDR2 YFSETQ. V lost 1 base to trimming and J lost 3 bases, with 7 bases between them. The sample here was peripheral blood, taken from a patient treated with radiotherapy plus ipilimumab. This TCR derives from a human donor with non-small cell lung cancer that progressed on radiotherapy plus ipilimumab. The chain carries TRBV5-1 and TRBJ2-5; D remains unclear. Here the CDR3 reads CASSLFEKETQYF. The CDR3 nucleotides are TGCGCCAGCAGCTTGTTTGAAAAAGAGACCCAGTACTTC. Based on the CDR3 plus reference TRBV5-1 and TRBJ2-5, the full variable domain is KAGVTQTPRYLIKTRGQQVTLSCSPISGHRSVSWYQQTPGQGLQFLFEYFSETQRNKGNFPGRFSGRQFSNSRSEMNVSTLELGDSALYLCASSLFEKETQYFGPGTRLLVL.